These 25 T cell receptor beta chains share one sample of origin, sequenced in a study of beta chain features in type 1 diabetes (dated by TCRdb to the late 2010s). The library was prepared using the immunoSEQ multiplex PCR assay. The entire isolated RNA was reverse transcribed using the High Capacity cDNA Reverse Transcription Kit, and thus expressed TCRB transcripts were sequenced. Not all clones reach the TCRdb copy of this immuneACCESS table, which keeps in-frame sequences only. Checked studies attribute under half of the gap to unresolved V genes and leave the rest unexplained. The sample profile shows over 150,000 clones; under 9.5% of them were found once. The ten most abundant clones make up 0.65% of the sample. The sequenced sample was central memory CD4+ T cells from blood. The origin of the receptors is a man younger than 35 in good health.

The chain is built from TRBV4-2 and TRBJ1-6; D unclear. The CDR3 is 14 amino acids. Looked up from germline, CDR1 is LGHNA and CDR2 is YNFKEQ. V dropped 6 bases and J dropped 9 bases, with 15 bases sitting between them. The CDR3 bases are TGTGCCAGCAGTCCAAATGGCGGGGTTTCACCCCTCCACTTT. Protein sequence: CASSPNGGVSPLHF.

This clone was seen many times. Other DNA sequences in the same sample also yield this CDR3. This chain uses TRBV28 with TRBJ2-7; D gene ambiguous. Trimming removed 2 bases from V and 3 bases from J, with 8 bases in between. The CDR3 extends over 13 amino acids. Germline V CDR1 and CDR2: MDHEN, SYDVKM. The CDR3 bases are TGTGCCAGCAGTTTAGGGCAGAACTACGAGCAGTACTTC. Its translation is CASSLGQNYEQYF.

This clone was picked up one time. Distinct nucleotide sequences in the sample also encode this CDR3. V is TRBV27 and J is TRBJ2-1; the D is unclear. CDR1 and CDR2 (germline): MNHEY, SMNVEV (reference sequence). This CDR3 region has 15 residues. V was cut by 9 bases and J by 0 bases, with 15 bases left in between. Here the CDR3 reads CASRLGRSSYNEQFF. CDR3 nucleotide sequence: TGTGCCAGTCGACTCGGCAGAAGCTCCTACAATGAGCAGTTCTTC.

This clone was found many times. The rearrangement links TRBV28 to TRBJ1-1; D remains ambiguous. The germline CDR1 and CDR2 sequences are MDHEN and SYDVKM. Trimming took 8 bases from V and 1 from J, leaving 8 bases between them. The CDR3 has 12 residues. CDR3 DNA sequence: TGTGCCAGCCAGGTAGGGAACACTGAAGCTTTCTTT. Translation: CASQVGNTEAFF.

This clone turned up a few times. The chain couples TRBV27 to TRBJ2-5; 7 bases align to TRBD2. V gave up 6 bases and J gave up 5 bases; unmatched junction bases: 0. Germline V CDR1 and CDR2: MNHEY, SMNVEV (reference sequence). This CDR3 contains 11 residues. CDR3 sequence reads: CASRGGETQYF. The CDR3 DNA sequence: TGTGCCAGCAGGGGGGGGGAGACCCAGTACTTC.

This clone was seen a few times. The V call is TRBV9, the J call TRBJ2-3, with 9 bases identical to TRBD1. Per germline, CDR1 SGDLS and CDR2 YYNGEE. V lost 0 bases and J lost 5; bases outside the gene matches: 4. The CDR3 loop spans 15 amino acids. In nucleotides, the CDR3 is TGTGCCAGCAGCGTAGATACAGGGGGCATAGATACGCAGTATTTT. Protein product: CASSVDTGGIDTQYF.

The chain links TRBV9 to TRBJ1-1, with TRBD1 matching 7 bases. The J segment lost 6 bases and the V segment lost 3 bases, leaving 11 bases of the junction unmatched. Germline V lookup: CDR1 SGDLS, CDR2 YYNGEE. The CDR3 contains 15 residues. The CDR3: CASSATDRVRAEAFF. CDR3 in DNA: TGTGCCAGCAGCGCAACCGACAGGGTTAGAGCTGAAGCTTTCTTT.

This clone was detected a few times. The CDR3: CASSLAVSGGNTEAFF. In nucleotides, the CDR3 is TGTGCCAGCAGCTTGGCCGTCTCAGGAGGGAACACTGAAGCTTTCTTT. This chain links TRBV5-8 with TRBJ1-1; D is ambiguous. The germline V gene encodes CDR1 SGHTS and CDR2 YDEGEE. Trimming stripped 0 bases from V and 1 base from J, with 13 bases between. There are 16 residues in the CDR3.

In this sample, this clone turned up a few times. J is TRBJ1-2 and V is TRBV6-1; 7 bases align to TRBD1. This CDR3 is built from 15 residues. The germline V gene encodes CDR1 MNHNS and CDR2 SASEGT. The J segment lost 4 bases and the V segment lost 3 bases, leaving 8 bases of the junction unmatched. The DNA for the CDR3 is TGTGCCAGCAGTGAGGACTTACAGGGGCTCTATGGCTACACCTTC. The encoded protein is CASSEDLQGLYGYTF.

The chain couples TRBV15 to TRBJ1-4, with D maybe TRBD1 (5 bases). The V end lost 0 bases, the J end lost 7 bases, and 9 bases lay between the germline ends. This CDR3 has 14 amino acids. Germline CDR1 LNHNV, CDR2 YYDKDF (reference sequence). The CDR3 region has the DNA TGTGCCACCAGCAGAGACGGGAGGGGTGAAAAACTGTTTTTT. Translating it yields CATSRDGRGEKLFF.

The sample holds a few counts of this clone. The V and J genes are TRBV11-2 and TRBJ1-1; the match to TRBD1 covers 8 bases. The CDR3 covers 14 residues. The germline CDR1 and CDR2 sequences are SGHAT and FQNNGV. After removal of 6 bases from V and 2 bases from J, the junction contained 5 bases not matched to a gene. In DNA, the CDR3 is TGTGCCAGCAGACCAGGGGGCTACAACACTGAAGCTTTCTTT. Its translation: CASRPGGYNTEAFF.

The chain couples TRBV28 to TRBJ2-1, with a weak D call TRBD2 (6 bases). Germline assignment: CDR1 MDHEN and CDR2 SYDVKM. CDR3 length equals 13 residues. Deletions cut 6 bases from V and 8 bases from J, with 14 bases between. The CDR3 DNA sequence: TGTGCCAGCAGCTCGGGGGAAGGGCATGAGCAGTTCTTC. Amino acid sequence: CASSSGEGHEQFF.

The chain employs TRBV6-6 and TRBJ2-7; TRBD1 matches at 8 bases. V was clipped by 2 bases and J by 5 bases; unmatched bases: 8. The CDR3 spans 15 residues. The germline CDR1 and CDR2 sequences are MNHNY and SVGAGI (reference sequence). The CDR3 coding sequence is TGTGCCAGCAGTTACGGGCAGGGGGCGTTGGACGAGCAGTACTTC. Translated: CASSYGQGALDEQYF.

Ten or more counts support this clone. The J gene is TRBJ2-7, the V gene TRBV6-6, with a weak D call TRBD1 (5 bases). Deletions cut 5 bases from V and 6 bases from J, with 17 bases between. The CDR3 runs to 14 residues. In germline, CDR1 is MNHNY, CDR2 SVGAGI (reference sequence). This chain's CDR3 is CASSPDLQAPEQYF. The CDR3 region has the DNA TGTGCCAGCAGTCCCGACTTACAGGCGCCCGAGCAGTACTTC.

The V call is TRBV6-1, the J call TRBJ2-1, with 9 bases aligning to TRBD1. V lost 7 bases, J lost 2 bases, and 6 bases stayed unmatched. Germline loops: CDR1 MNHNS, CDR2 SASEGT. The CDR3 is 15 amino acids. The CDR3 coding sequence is TGTGCCAGCAACTCGGACAGGGGCGCCTACAATGAGCAGTTCTTC. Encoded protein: CASNSDRGAYNEQFF.

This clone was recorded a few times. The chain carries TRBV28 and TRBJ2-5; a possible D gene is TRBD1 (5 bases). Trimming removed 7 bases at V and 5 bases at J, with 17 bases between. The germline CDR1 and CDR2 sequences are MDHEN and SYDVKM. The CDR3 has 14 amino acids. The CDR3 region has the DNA TGTGCCAGCACCTTGGGGCCAGGACGGGAGACCCAGTACTTC. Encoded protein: CASTLGPGRETQYF.

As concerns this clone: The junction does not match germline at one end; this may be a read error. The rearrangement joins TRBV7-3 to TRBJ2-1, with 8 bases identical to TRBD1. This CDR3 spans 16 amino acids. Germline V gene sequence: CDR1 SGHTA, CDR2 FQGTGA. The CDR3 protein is CASSLTRGTGQNEQFF. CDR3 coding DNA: TGTGCCAGCAGCCTAACCCGCGGGACAGGCCAAAATGAGCAGTTCTTC.

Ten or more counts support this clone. CDR3: CASSQPRTGRTGELFF. The CDR3 DNA follows: TGTGCCAGCAGCCAACCCCGGACAGGGCGGACCGGGGAGCTGTTTTTT. The rearrangement uses TRBV5-6 and TRBJ2-2; 8 bases fit TRBD1. The CDR3 totals 16 residues. The J segment lost 5 bases and the V segment lost 4 bases, leaving 10 bases of the junction unmatched. Germline values: CDR1 SGHDT, CDR2 YYEEEE.

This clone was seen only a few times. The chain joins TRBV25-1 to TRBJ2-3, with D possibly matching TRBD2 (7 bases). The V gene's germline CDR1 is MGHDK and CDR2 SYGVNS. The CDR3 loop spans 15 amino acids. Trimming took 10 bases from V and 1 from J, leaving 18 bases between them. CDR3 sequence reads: CATTRGGSGTDTQYF. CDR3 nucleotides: TGTGCCACCACGAGGGGGGGCTCGGGCACAGATACGCAGTATTTT.

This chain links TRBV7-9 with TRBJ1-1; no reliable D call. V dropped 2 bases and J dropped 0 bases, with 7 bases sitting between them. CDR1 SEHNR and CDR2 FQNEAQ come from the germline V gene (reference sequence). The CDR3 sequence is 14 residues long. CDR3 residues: CASSLQVLNTEAFF. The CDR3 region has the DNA TGTGCCAGCAGCTTACAGGTCTTGAACACTGAAGCTTTCTTT.

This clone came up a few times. CDR3 DNA sequence: TGTGCCTGGACTGGGGGGAGTAATGAAAAACTGTTTTTT. Translating gives CAWTGGSNEKLFF. The rearrangement uses TRBV30 and TRBJ1-4, with TRBD1 as a possible D gene (5 bases). The CDR3 spans 13 residues. Between the trimmed V and J ends, which lost 4 bases and 4 bases, there was a span of 10 bases. Germline loops: CDR1 GTSNPN, CDR2 SVGIG (reference sequence).

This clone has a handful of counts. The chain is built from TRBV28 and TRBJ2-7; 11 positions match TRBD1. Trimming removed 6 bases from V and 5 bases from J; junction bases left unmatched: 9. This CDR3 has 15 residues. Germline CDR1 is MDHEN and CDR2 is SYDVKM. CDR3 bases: TGTGCCAGCAGCCCTACCGGACAGGGGGCGAACGAGCAGTACTTC. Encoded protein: CASSPTGQGANEQYF.

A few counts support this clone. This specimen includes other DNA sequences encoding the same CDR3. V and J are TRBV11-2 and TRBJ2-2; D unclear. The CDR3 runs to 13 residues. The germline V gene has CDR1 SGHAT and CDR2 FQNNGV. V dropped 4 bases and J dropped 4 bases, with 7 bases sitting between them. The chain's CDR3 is CASSSQITGELFF. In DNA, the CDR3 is TGTGCCAGCAGCTCTCAGATCACCGGGGAGCTGTTTTTT.

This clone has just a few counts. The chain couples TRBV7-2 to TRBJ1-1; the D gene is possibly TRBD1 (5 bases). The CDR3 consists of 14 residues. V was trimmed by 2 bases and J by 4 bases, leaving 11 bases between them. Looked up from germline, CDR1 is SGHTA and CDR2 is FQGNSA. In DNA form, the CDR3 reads TGTGCCAGCAGCTTACAGGGAAAAGGCACTGAAGCTTTCTTT. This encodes CASSLQGKGTEAFF.

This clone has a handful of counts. CDR3 coding DNA: TGTGCCAGCAGCTTACAGGGGGCGTCGTACAATGAGCAGTTCTTC. Translation gives CASSLQGASYNEQFF. The rearrangement links TRBV7-3 to TRBJ2-1; TRBD1 matches 8 bases. Germline CDR1 and CDR2: SGHTA and FQGTGA. This CDR3 has 15 amino acids. V lost 2 bases, J lost 4 bases, and 4 bases stayed unmatched.